The source of this TCR beta chain is a study of blood T cell repertoires in COVID-19. The data were produced by immunoSEQ multiplex PCR, yet TCRdb's version contains in-frame clones alone and is incomplete. The table includes about 270,000 clones, under 90% detected once. The V and J ends lost 5 bases and 8 bases respectively, with 18 bases between them. The germline CDR1 and CDR2 sequences are SGHAT and FQNNGV. This CDR3 region has 15 residues. V usage is TRBV11-2 and J usage is TRBJ1-4; D might be TRBD1 (6 bases). The receptor was derived from a woman aged 60-75 years who had recovered from COVID-19. What was sequenced was PBMCs or T cells enriched from blood (not recorded which). CDR3 sequence reads: CASSPGGRGLEKLFF. In nucleotides, the CDR3 is TGTGCCAGCAGCCCGGGGGGCAGGGGATTGGAAAAACTGTTTTTT.